Presented here are 12 T cell receptor beta chains from one specimen sequenced in a study of cytomegalovirus exposure and HLA in healthy donors. The study ran its PCR with 60 Vbeta and 13 Jbeta primers. The protocol was immunoSEQ multiplex PCR, while the TCRdb copy is restricted to in-frame clones and leaves out a portion. The sample contains 120,000 or so clones, approximately 10% of which appear only once. Source material: PBMCs. These receptors came from a woman aged 18-29 years in good health and CMV-seropositive.

Only a few counts were recorded for this clone. The chain recombines TRBV5-1 with TRBJ2-1, with 10 bases fitting TRBD2. V lost 0 bases to trimming and J lost 5 bases; unmatched junction nucleotides: 8. The CDR3 is 17 residues long. Germline V gene data show CDR1 as SGHRS and CDR2 as YFSETQ. CDR3 in DNA: TGCGCCAGCAGCTTGGGCTTAGCGGGAGGTCGCGACAATGAGCAGTTCTTC. Translating it yields CASSLGLAGGRDNEQFF.

In nucleotides, the CDR3 is TGTGCCAGCAGCGTTACAGGGGCCTACGAGCAGTACTTC. Protein sequence: CASSVTGAYEQYF. V and J are TRBV27 and TRBJ2-7, with 7 nucleotides matching TRBD1. Per germline, CDR1 MNHEY and CDR2 SMNVEV (reference sequence). With 6 bases clipped from V and 2 bases from J, the junction kept 4 bases outside the gene matches. The length of the CDR3 is 13 residues.

This clone was seen only a few times. V and J are TRBV19 and TRBJ1-4, with D perhaps matching TRBD1 (6 bases). Germline CDR1 is LNHDA and CDR2 is SQIVND (reference sequence). The length of the CDR3 is 14 residues. The V end was cut by 2 bases, the J end by 12 bases, with 16 bases between. This CDR3 is CASSIIGTRSELFF. CDR3 DNA sequence: TGTGCCAGTAGTATAATAGGGACACGCTCGGAACTGTTTTTT.

This clone was found a few times. The junction does not match germline at one end; this may be a read error. The chain joins TRBV7-2 to TRBJ2-5; 7 bases match TRBD1. This CDR3 is 15 amino acids long. CDR1 is SGHTA, CDR2 FQGNSA, per germline. CDR3 nucleotide sequence: TGTGCCAGCAGCTTATTCGGGACAGTCCAAGAGGCCCAGTACTTC. Translation gives CASSLFGTVQEAQYF.

This clone was counted only a few times. The gene calls are TRBV4-1 and TRBJ2-5; the match to TRBD2 covers 8 bases. Germline CDR1 and CDR2: MGHRA and YSYEKL. The CDR3 length is 16 residues. V dropped 3 bases and J dropped 4; count of bases not matched to a gene: 10. CDR3 protein: CASSHAGGGRGETQYF. CDR3 DNA sequence: TGCGCCAGCAGCCATGCCGGCGGGGGGCGGGGAGAGACCCAGTACTTC.

This clone was picked up a small number of times. The CDR3 sequence: CASSDLGGVTQYF. The CDR3 DNA follows: TGTGCCAGCAGCGACCTAGGGGGGGTGACCCAGTACTTC. The genes are TRBV7-2 and TRBJ2-5; a weak D match, TRBD2 (7 bases). The V gene's germline CDR1 is SGHTA and CDR2 FQGNSA. This CDR3 is 13 amino acids long. The ends were cut back, 5 bases at V and 7 bases at J, with 14 bases in the middle.

The chain joins TRBV6-1 to TRBJ2-7; the D gene is possibly TRBD1 (6 bases). CDR3 size: 14 residues. Per germline, CDR1 MNHNS and CDR2 SASEGT. V was shortened by 4 bases and J by 5 bases, with 15 bases between the two germline ends. The CDR3 DNA reads as TGTGCCAGCAGTGGGACACAGGGATTCCACGAGCAGTACTTC. Translated: CASSGTQGFHEQYF.

This clone came up a few times. The chain is built from TRBV6-5 and TRBJ1-2, with 9 bases fitting TRBD1. The germline CDR1 and CDR2 sequences are MNHEY and SVGAGI. This CDR3 has 15 amino acids. V shed 2 bases and J 0 bases; nucleotides not matched to a gene: 1. The CDR3 is CASSYRQGANYGYTF. CDR3 sequence (DNA): TGTGCCAGCAGTTACAGACAGGGGGCTAACTATGGCTACACCTTC.

This clone has just a few counts. The chain recombines TRBV7-8 with TRBJ2-7; D uncertain. Trimming pared 5 bases from V and 3 bases from J, leaving 5 bases between. The CDR3 is 11 residues long. The germline V gene encodes CDR1 SGHVS and CDR2 FQNEAQ. In DNA form, the CDR3 reads TGTGCCAGCAGCCTGAGCTACGAGCAGTACTTC. Translation: CASSLSYEQYF.

As DNA, the CDR3 is TGTGCCAGCAGTTCGGACAGGGAGGCCTTGGGGACCCAGTACTTC. Its translation is CASSSDREALGTQYF. The V and J genes are TRBV28 and TRBJ2-5; TRBD1 aligns across 8 bases. The CDR3 covers 15 residues. CDR1 MDHEN and CDR2 SYDVKM come from the germline V gene. V dropped 4 bases and J dropped 7; count of bases not matched to a gene: 11.

This clone appeared a few times. The V gene is TRBV6-1, the J gene TRBJ2-5, with 10 bases identical to TRBD2. V lost 3 bases, J lost 4 bases, and 11 bases stayed unmatched. The germline V gene encodes CDR1 MNHNS and CDR2 SASEGT. CDR3 length equals 17 residues. CDR3 DNA sequence: TGTGCCAGCAGTGATGCTCCTAGCGGGAGTATGGCAGAGACCCAGTACTTC. As protein: CASSDAPSGSMAETQYF.

V gene TRBV7-3 combines with J gene TRBJ1-2; TRBD1 matches at 9 bases. The CDR3 runs to 15 residues. With 0 bases clipped from V and 6 bases from J, the junction kept 5 bases outside the gene matches. The germline CDR1 and CDR2 sequences are SGHTA and FQGTGA. The DNA of the CDR3 is TGTGCCAGCAGCTTAACAGGGACAGGGTCGGATGGCTACACCTTC. This sequence encodes CASSLTGTGSDGYTF.